One sample yielded the 26 T cell receptor beta chains listed below, sequenced in a study of post-analysis software for immune sequencing data. These receptors lack a known antigen. Unique molecular identifiers had been added to the TCR beta cDNA libraries. MiXCR was run by TCRdb on the PCR reads, yielding one entry per CDR3 protein. The table shows under 900,000 distinct CDR3 sequences, with about 57% occurring only once. Regarding the study as a whole: Five or six TRBV segments, TRBV5-6, TRBV5-1 and TRBV20-1 among them, were found more frequent in patients than controls.

Sequenced input: blood. Every receptor here comes from a girl between 5 and 17 years old with multiple sclerosis.

This clonotype was counted once. J is TRBJ2-1 and V is TRBV20-1; TRBD1 is a possible D gene (7 bases). The CDR3 is made up of 14 amino acids. V dropped 3 bases and J dropped 6 bases, with 15 bases sitting between them. The germline CDR1 and CDR2 sequences are DFQATT and SNEGSKA (reference sequence). This CDR3 is CSASDREALNEQFF. The CDR3 bases are TGCAGTGCTAGTGACAGGGAGGCCCTCAATGAGCAGTTCTTC.

A note on this clonotype: Mismatch with germline at one junction end may stem from a read error. The chain links TRBV27 to TRBJ1-2; no clear D gene. The CDR3 covers 15 residues. CDR1 is MNHEY and CDR2 is SMNVEV in the germline V gene (reference sequence). Written as DNA, the CDR3 is TGTGCCAGCAGTTTAGCGGGAATCTCTCACTATGGCCACACCTTC. This translates into CASSLAGISHYGHTF.

The chain has TRBV5-1 and TRBJ2-7, with TRBD1 matching 8 bases. The V gene's germline CDR1 is SGHRS and CDR2 YFSETQ. V dropped 4 bases and J dropped 2; count of bases not matched to a gene: 8. This CDR3 region has 15 residues. The CDR3 is CASSGTRQGPYEQYF. In DNA form, the CDR3 reads TGCGCCAGCAGCGGTACTCGACAGGGGCCCTACGAGCAGTACTTC.

The V call is TRBV9, the J call TRBJ2-5, with no clear D. V was cut by 4 bases and J by 0 bases, with 7 bases left in between. Germline assignment: CDR1 SGDLS and CDR2 YYNGEE. The CDR3 has 13 residues. CDR3 sequence: CASSPNYQETQYF. The CDR3, as DNA: TGTGCCAGCAGCCCAAACTACCAAGAGACCCAGTACTTC.

V usage is TRBV28 and J usage is TRBJ2-4; D gene uncertain. The J call could be wrong; TRBJ2-7 is a better fit for the DNA end. This CDR3 region has 15 residues. CDR1 MDHEN and CDR2 SYDVKM come from the germline V gene. CDR3 nucleotide sequence: TGTGCCAGCAGTTTTAGTCCACGACGTACCTACGAGCAGTACTTC. It yields the protein CASSFSPRRTYEQYF.

The J gene is TRBJ2-7, the V gene TRBV6-5; TRBD1 matches at 9 bases. This CDR3 has 15 amino acids. The J segment lost 1 base and the V segment lost 6 bases, leaving 7 bases of the junction unmatched. Germline-derived CDR1 and CDR2 are MNHEY and SVGAGI. CDR3 DNA sequence: TGTGCCAGCAGCCGAACAGGGGGCGTTTCCTACGAGCAGTACTTC. Its protein is CASSRTGGVSYEQYF.

The chain links TRBV20-1 to TRBJ2-1, with unresolved D. Trimming cost V 6 bases and J 3 bases, with 12 bases left between them. Germline-derived CDR1 and CDR2 are DFQATT and SNEGSKA (reference sequence). This CDR3 is built from 13 residues. The CDR3: CSARARVYNEQFF. CDR3 DNA: TGCAGTGCACGGGCGCGCGTCTACAATGAGCAGTTCTTC.

This chain uses TRBV4-1 with TRBJ2-7; D is ambiguous. The DNA end is a closer match to TRBJ2-5, so the J assignment may be wrong. Germline loops: CDR1 MGHRA, CDR2 YSYEKL. This CDR3 contains 15 residues. As DNA, the CDR3 is TGCGCCAGCAGCCAAGTGTCGCTCCCCGTGTGGACCCAGTACTTC. As protein: CASSQVSLPVWTQYF.

This rearrangement joins TRBV5-1 to TRBJ1-2; D not resolved. The ends were cut back, 3 bases at V and 7 bases at J, with 7 bases in the middle. CDR3 size: 11 residues. Per the germline V gene, CDR1 is SGHRS and CDR2 is YFSETQ. CDR3 in DNA: TGCGCCAGCAGCTCCCGCGGTGGCTACACCTTC. It yields the protein CASSSRGGYTF.

The chain has TRBV29-1 and TRBJ1-4; TRBD1 aligns across 7 bases. Germline CDR1 and CDR2: SQVTM and ANQGSEA. The CDR3 loop spans 13 amino acids. Unmatched junction bases numbered 10, after V lost 7 bases and J lost 8 bases. CDR3 nucleotides: TGCAGCGCGATACAGGGGTCTGGAGAAAAACTGTTTTTT. It encodes CSAIQGSGEKLFF. The full variable domain, in which reference TRBV29-1 and TRBJ1-4 provide the parts outside the CDR3, is SAVISQKPSRDICQRGTSLTIQCQVDSQVTMMFWYRQQPGQSLTLIATANQGSEATYESGFVIDKFPISRPNLTFSTLTVSNMSPEDSSIYLCSAIQGSGEKLFFGSGTQLSVL.

This clonotype was counted only a few times. The gene calls are TRBV7-8 and TRBJ2-1; D is tentatively TRBD1 or TRBD2 (6 bases each). The V gene's germline CDR1 is SGHVS and CDR2 FQNEAQ. The CDR3 is made up of 15 amino acids. The germline V and J ends were trimmed by 1 base and 5 bases, with 12 bases remaining between them. The CDR3 DNA reads as TGTGCCAGCAGCTTAGGCAGGGGAGGTCACAATGAGCAGTTCTTC. Its protein product is CASSLGRGGHNEQFF.

The rearrangement links TRBV5-1 to TRBJ2-7; TRBD2 matches 12 bases. Unmatched junction bases numbered 6, after V lost 4 bases and J lost 1 base. Germline assignment: CDR1 SGHRS and CDR2 YFSETQ. This CDR3 has 16 amino acids. The CDR3 bases are TGCGCCAGCAGCCCGAGGACTAGCGGGGTATCCTACGAGCAGTACTTC. Encoded protein: CASSPRTSGVSYEQYF.

CDR3 sequence: CSVGRAGDTEAFF. In DNA form, the CDR3 reads TGCAGCGTTGGGCGGGCCGGGGACACTGAAGCTTTCTTT. The V call is TRBV29-1, the J call TRBJ1-1, with unresolved D. The CDR3 consists of 13 residues. Looked up from germline, CDR1 is SQVTM and CDR2 is ANQGSEA. V dropped 4 bases and J dropped 3 bases, with 12 bases sitting between them.

This chain uses TRBV5-1 with TRBJ2-3; TRBD2 aligns across 7 bases. The CDR3 totals 15 residues. Germline V gives CDR1 SGHRS, CDR2 YFSETQ. V lost 2 bases and J lost 4; bases outside the gene matches: 7. The CDR3 sequence: CASSFLGLGSDTQYF. In nucleotides, the CDR3 is TGCGCCAGCAGCTTCCTCGGACTAGGATCAGATACGCAGTATTTT.

This clonotype was seen a handful of times. The rearrangement joins TRBV20-1 to TRBJ2-7; the D is unclear. The length of the CDR3 is 13 residues. Germline V CDR1 and CDR2: DFQATT, SNEGSKA (reference sequence). Deletions cut 4 bases from V and 0 bases from J, with 10 bases between. The CDR3 sequence: CSAKLSSSYEQYF. In DNA, the CDR3 is TGCAGTGCTAAACTGTCGAGCTCCTACGAGCAGTACTTC.

This clonotype has just a few counts. The chain recombines TRBV20-1 with TRBJ2-5, with TRBD1 as a possible D gene (6 bases). The J call may be wrong; the DNA end is better matched by TRBJ2-7. The CDR3 length is 15 residues. The germline V gene has CDR1 DFQATT and CDR2 SNEGSKA (reference sequence). The CDR3: CSARGGQGNVYEQYF. In DNA, the CDR3 is TGCAGTGCTAGAGGCGGCCAGGGGAATGTCTACGAGCAGTACTTC.

This rearrangement joins TRBV15 to TRBJ2-3; weak D call: TRBD2 (6 bases). Trimming took off 0 bases at V and 0 bases at J, with 13 bases between the two ends. This CDR3 contains 17 residues. Germline CDR1 is LNHNV and CDR2 is YYDKDF (reference sequence). For the CDR3, the DNA is TGTGCCACCAGCAGAGATGGCCCGGGGGAGAGCACAGATACGCAGTATTTT. Translated: CATSRDGPGESTDTQYF.

The V call is TRBV12-3 or TRBV12-4, the J call TRBJ1-2; D unresolved. The CDR3 sequence is 12 residues long. V was clipped by 8 bases and J by 8 bases, with 15 bases between them. The CDR3 nucleotides are TGTGCCAGCTCCCGCAGCCGAGGGGGCTACACCTTC. It is translated as CASSRSRGGYTF.

This clonotype has only one observation. This chain connects TRBV10-3 to TRBJ2-2; D is perhaps TRBD1 or TRBD2 (5 bases each). Germline CDR1 reads ENHRY; CDR2 reads SYGVKD. There are 15 residues in the CDR3. V shed 4 bases and J shed 2 bases, with 11 bases lying between them. The CDR3 loop is CAISGWDANTGELFF. The CDR3 DNA is TGTGCCATCAGTGGGTGGGACGCCAACACCGGGGAGCTGTTTTTT.

V gene TRBV6-5 combines with J gene TRBJ1-6; D is ambiguous. V lost 4 bases to trimming and J lost 8 bases, with 12 bases between them. Germline CDR1 is MNHEY and CDR2 is SVGAGI. This CDR3 has 14 residues. The CDR3 DNA reads TGTGCCAGCAGTTTCCTTGACCCGGATTCACCCCTCCACTTT. Translated, it gives CASSFLDPDSPLHF.

This chain joins TRBV7-2 and TRBJ2-6; 8 bases are shared with TRBD1. Germline CDR1 is SGHTA and CDR2 is FQGNSA. The CDR3 spans 17 residues. The V gene end was trimmed by 3 bases and the J gene end by 2 bases; junction bases not matched to a gene: 6. CDR3 in DNA: TGTGCCAGCAGCTTTGGACAGGGAAGGCCTGGGGCCAACGTCCTGACTTTC. As protein: CASSFGQGRPGANVLTF.

V is TRBV9 and J is TRBJ2-1, with TRBD2 as a possible D gene (6 bases). The CDR3 totals 14 residues. Trimming stripped 0 bases from V and 8 bases from J, with 12 bases between. Germline values: CDR1 SGDLS, CDR2 YYNGEE. CDR3 amino acids: CASSVEGLADEQFF. CDR3 coding DNA: TGTGCCAGCAGCGTAGAGGGGTTAGCGGATGAGCAGTTCTTC.

The rearrangement uses TRBV4-1 and TRBJ2-5; 12 bases map to TRBD2. V trimming: 0 bases; J trimming: 4 bases; junction bases outside the gene matches: 3. The CDR3 spans 16 residues. From germline, CDR1 is MGHRA and CDR2 YSYEKL. CDR3 coding DNA: TGCGCCAGCAGCCAAGAACTAGCGGGGGGCCCAGAGACCCAGTACTTC. Protein product: CASSQELAGGPETQYF.

The table lists this clonotype with a count of one. The V and J genes are TRBV14 and TRBJ2-5, with TRBD2 matching 10 bases. The DNA end lines up better with TRBJ2-7; the J call may be wrong. Germline CDR1 is SGHDN and CDR2 is FVKESK. The CDR3 extends over 15 amino acids. The CDR3: CASSSLAGEFYEQYF. The CDR3 DNA is TGTGCCAGCAGCTCTCTAGCGGGAGAGTTCTACGAGCAGTACTTC.

This clonotype was detected only a few times. The chain carries TRBV7-9 and TRBJ2-7, with D unresolved. Germline V gene data show CDR1 as SEHNR and CDR2 as FQNEAQ (reference sequence). CDR3 length: 12 residues. Trimming removed 4 bases from V and 2 bases from J, with 6 bases in between. The CDR3 nucleotides are TGTGCCAGCAGCTCGGACCCCTACGAGCAGTACTTC. Protein: CASSSDPYEQYF.

The gene calls are TRBV10-3 and TRBJ2-7, with 11 bases that match TRBD1. Germline CDR1 ENHRY, CDR2 SYGVKD. The CDR3 length is 16 residues. The J segment lost 6 bases and the V segment lost 6 bases, leaving 13 bases of the junction unmatched. The CDR3 sequence is CAISLTNTGTGGEQYF. The CDR3 coding sequence is TGTGCCATCAGCCTAACTAACACCGGGACAGGGGGCGAGCAGTACTTC.